Below are 11 T cell receptor beta chains sequenced from a single sample in a study of regulatory T cells in long-lasting Graves disease. Construction of TCR beta libraries relied on iRepertoire HTBI primers and on Arm-PCR targeting CDR3 regions. Each CDR3 protein gets one entry after TCRdb re-called the multiplex PCR reads with MiXCR. The sample has almost 350,000 distinct CDR3 sequences, around 19% seen once. Time point defined: persistent/refractory GD, antithyroid drugs over 5 years with positive TRAb. Extracted RNA from PBMCs served as the source of the TCR library. Sequencing used peripheral blood mononuclear cells (PBMCs), obtained when the disease was refractory, from a patient treated with antithyroid drugs. The receptors here all came from a female donor with Graves disease.

This clonotype was seen more than once but under ten times. The rearrangement uses TRBV4-1 and TRBJ1-1; D not resolved. Trimming took 1 base from V and 2 from J, leaving 11 bases between them. Per the germline V gene, CDR1 is MGHRA and CDR2 is YSYEKL. The CDR3 runs 15 residues. This chain's CDR3 is CASSQVEGFNTEAFF. Here the CDR3 DNA reads TGCGCCAGCAGCCAAGTGGAGGGTTTTAACACTGAAGCTTTCTTT.

The rearrangement joins TRBV5-1 to TRBJ2-7; 9 bases line up with TRBD1. The CDR3 has 14 amino acids. The J segment lost 2 bases and the V segment lost 9 bases, leaving 9 bases of the junction unmatched. CDR1 is SGHRS and CDR2 is YFSETQ in the germline V gene. CDR3 bases: TGCGCCAACCTTAGGGACAGGGCGACCTACGAGCAGTACTTC. Translating gives CANLRDRATYEQYF.

This clonotype was counted many times. The V and J genes are TRBV5-1 and TRBJ2-5, with D maybe TRBD1 (5 bases). The length of the CDR3 is 14 residues. Trimming removed 4 bases at V and 5 bases at J, with 15 bases between. The V gene's germline CDR1 is SGHRS and CDR2 YFSETQ. Here the CDR3 reads CASSRDSTQETQYF. CDR3 DNA sequence: TGCGCCAGCAGCCGAGACAGTACTCAGGAGACCCAGTACTTC.

The chain is built from TRBV5-4 and TRBJ2-7; D assignment may be TRBD1 or TRBD2 (5 bases each). The CDR3 consists of 18 residues. Trimming pared 0 bases from V and 3 bases from J, leaving 22 bases between. The germline V gene has CDR1 SGHNT and CDR2 YYREEE (reference sequence). CDR3: CASSLAPFPGAHHYEQYF. The DNA for the CDR3 is TGTGCCAGCAGCTTGGCTCCTTTCCCCGGGGCCCATCACTACGAGCAGTACTTC. Complete variable domain (other parts from reference TRBV5-4 and TRBJ2-7): ETGVTQSPTHLIKTRGQQVTLRCSSQSGHNTVSWYQQALGQGPQFIFQYYREEENGRGNFPPRFSGLQFPNYSSELNVNALELDDSALYLCASSLAPFPGAHHYEQYFGPGTRLTVT.

This clonotype was counted many times. The rearrangement links TRBV5-1 to TRBJ1-1; 8 nucleotides line up with TRBD1. Losses at the gene ends were 3 bases for V and 2 bases for J; bases not matched to a gene: 6. Germline V lookup: CDR1 SGHRS, CDR2 YFSETQ. The CDR3 has 15 residues. The CDR3 sequence is CASSWTGQGNTEAFF. The CDR3 region has the DNA TGCGCCAGCAGCTGGACAGGACAGGGAAACACTGAAGCTTTCTTT.

This clonotype has ten or more counts. The J gene is TRBJ1-5, the V gene TRBV28; no reliable D call. Trimming shortened V by 5 bases and J by 0 bases, and 8 bases separated the two germline ends. The germline V gene encodes CDR1 MDHEN and CDR2 SYDVKM. The CDR3 sequence is 14 residues long. The CDR3, as DNA: TGTGCCAGCAGTGGCCTCGATAGCAATCAGCCCCAGCATTTT. Translated, it gives CASSGLDSNQPQHF.

The table lists this clonotype with many counts. The DNA of the CDR3 is TGTGCCAGCAGTTTAGAGTGGAGCACTGAAGCTTTCTTT. Its translation: CASSLEWSTEAFF. This chain connects TRBV28 to TRBJ1-1; D remains ambiguous. The CDR3 loop spans 13 amino acids. Germline lookup yields CDR1 MDHEN and CDR2 SYDVKM. Trimming cost V 2 bases and J 4 bases, with 8 bases left between them.

The V gene is TRBV29-1, the J gene TRBJ1-3, with 9 bases that match TRBD1. The CDR3 covers 14 residues. V gave up 7 bases and J gave up 4 bases; unmatched junction bases: 8. CDR1 and CDR2 (germline): SQVTM, ANQGSEA. CDR3 region: CSAIQGARGNTIYF. The CDR3 DNA sequence: TGCAGCGCCATACAGGGGGCCAGAGGAAACACCATATATTTT.

This clonotype has at least ten counts. The V call is TRBV24-1, the J call TRBJ2-3; the D is unclear. Trimming stripped 3 bases from V and 2 bases from J, with 8 bases between. CDR3 length: 14 amino acids. The germline V gene has CDR1 KGHDR and CDR2 SFDVKD. CDR3 sequence: CATSDTGSTDTQYF. The CDR3 coding sequence is TGTGCCACCAGTGATACCGGGTCCACAGATACGCAGTATTTT.

V is TRBV7-9 and J is TRBJ2-5; the D is unclear. CDR3 size: 15 residues. CDR1 and CDR2 (germline): SEHNR, FQNEAQ (reference sequence). With 5 bases removed from V and 3 bases from J, the gap between germline ends came to 16 bases. The CDR3 spells CASSAPYKPKETQYF. The CDR3 coding sequence is TGTGCCAGCAGCGCCCCGTATAAACCGAAAGAGACCCAGTACTTC.

This clonotype was counted ten times or more. The chain links TRBV27 to TRBJ1-2, with D tentatively TRBD1 (5 bases). Trimming pared 2 bases from V and 4 bases from J, leaving 14 bases between. The CDR3 is 15 residues long. Per the germline V gene, CDR1 is MNHEY and CDR2 is SMNVEV (reference sequence). CDR3 sequence reads: CASSLGPTGGYGYTF. As DNA, the CDR3 is TGTGCCAGCAGTTTAGGACCGACTGGGGGCTATGGCTACACCTTC.